A single sample gave rise to the 16 T cell receptor beta chains below, sequenced in a study of blood T cell repertoires in COVID-19. Profiled with immunoSEQ multiplex PCR; TCRdb holds only in-frame clones, not every one. This table holds 160,000 or so clones, about 90% found once. Sequenced: peripheral blood. The receptors here all came from a man aged 60 to 69 with acute or convalescent COVID-19.

V is TRBV2 and J is TRBJ1-6, with 7 bases fitting TRBD1. This CDR3 has 14 residues. The ends lost 6 bases at V and 6 bases at J; junction bases unmatched: 5. Per the germline V gene, CDR1 is SNHLY and CDR2 is FYNNEI. DNA for the CDR3: TGTGCCAGCAGAGGGGGACAGATTAATTCACCCCTCCACTTT. Translated: CASRGGQINSPLHF.

V is TRBV6-5 and J is TRBJ1-4; 8 nucleotides agree with TRBD1. Germline lookup yields CDR1 MNHEY and CDR2 SVGAGI. V gave up 4 bases and J gave up 8 bases; unmatched junction bases: 9. CDR3 length equals 15 residues. The CDR3 region has the DNA TGTGCCAGCAGTTCCGCAGGGGGCGAGGAAGAAAAACTGTTTTTT. Its translation: CASSSAGGEEEKLFF.

The V gene is TRBV5-1, the J gene TRBJ1-6, with a possible D match to TRBD1 (6 bases). V gave up 5 bases and J gave up 10 bases, with 10 bases separating them. The CDR3 sequence is 12 residues long. CDR1 is SGHRS, CDR2 YFSETQ, per germline. This CDR3 is CASRQGGSPLHF. CDR3 DNA sequence: TGCGCCAGCAGACAGGGTGGCTCACCCCTCCACTTT.

V and J are TRBV5-1 and TRBJ1-6; TRBD1 agrees at 8 bases. Per the germline V gene, CDR1 is SGHRS and CDR2 is YFSETQ. CDR3 length: 14 amino acids. With 6 bases clipped from V and 7 bases from J, the junction kept 6 bases outside the gene matches. CDR3 nucleotide sequence: TGCGCCAGCACCCCCGGGACAGGAAATTCACCCCTCCACTTT. Amino acids: CASTPGTGNSPLHF.

V and J are TRBV3-1 (or the pseudogene TRBV3-2) and TRBJ1-2, with D tentatively TRBD1 (5 bases). The CDR3 length is 15 residues. The germline CDR1 and CDR2 sequences are LGHDT and YNNKEL (reference sequence). Trimming removed 3 bases from V and 4 bases from J, with 15 bases in between. The chain's CDR3 is CASSHLGDLVYGYTF. The CDR3 region has the DNA TGTGCCAGCAGCCACCTAGGGGACTTGGTCTATGGCTACACCTTC.

This rearrangement joins TRBV4-1 to TRBJ1-2, with D tentatively TRBD1 (6 bases). The CDR3 runs to 16 residues. The ends were cut back, 0 bases at V and 2 bases at J, with 13 bases in the middle. Germline V gives CDR1 MGHRA, CDR2 YSYEKL. The CDR3 protein is CASSQDLPTGNYGYTF. The CDR3 DNA is TGCGCCAGCAGCCAAGATCTCCCCACAGGGAACTATGGCTACACCTTC.

The V and J genes are TRBV5-6 and TRBJ2-7, with TRBD1 identical over 8 bases. CDR1 and CDR2 (germline): SGHDT, YYEEEE. Losses at the gene ends were 1 base for V and 4 bases for J; bases not matched to a gene: 10. This CDR3 comprises 16 residues. This chain's CDR3 is CASSLNLGQGRYEQYF. The CDR3 DNA reads TGTGCCAGCAGCTTGAATTTAGGACAGGGTCGGTACGAGCAGTACTTC.

The V call is TRBV2, the J call TRBJ1-6, with D unclear. Germline lookup yields CDR1 SNHLY and CDR2 FYNNEI. V was clipped by 6 bases and J by 4 bases, with 13 bases between them. CDR3 size: 15 residues. As DNA, the CDR3 is TGTGCCAGCAGCCCTAACAGCTTTTATAATTCACCCCTCCACTTT. Encoded protein: CASSPNSFYNSPLHF.

The V and J genes are TRBV6-5 and TRBJ1-2, with D possibly being TRBD1 (5 bases). With 0 bases removed from V and 8 bases from J, the gap between germline ends came to 19 bases. Germline V CDR1 and CDR2: MNHEY, SVGAGI. The CDR3 is 16 amino acids. The CDR3 here is CASSYSSRPGGIGYTF. The DNA for the CDR3 is TGTGCCAGCAGTTACTCCTCACGGCCGGGGGGGATAGGCTACACCTTC.

The chain joins TRBV3-1 (or the pseudogene TRBV3-2) to TRBJ1-6, with D possibly matching TRBD1 (6 bases). In germline, CDR1 is LGHDT, CDR2 YNNKEL (reference sequence). CDR3 length: 14 amino acids. Trimming shortened V by 0 bases and J by 9 bases, and 9 bases separated the two germline ends. This CDR3 reads CASSQDRGSSPLHF. In nucleotides, the CDR3 is TGTGCCAGCAGCCAAGACAGGGGAAGTTCACCCCTCCACTTT.

CDR3 nucleotides: TGTGCCAGCTCCCTGGACAGGGACATGTCGGGAAACACCATATATTTT. It specifies CASSLDRDMSGNTIYF. The chain recombines TRBV18 with TRBJ1-3, with 8 bases matching TRBD1. The CDR3 runs 16 residues. V dropped 6 bases and J dropped 4; count of bases not matched to a gene: 11. Per the germline V gene, CDR1 is KGHSH and CDR2 is LQKENI.

The V gene is TRBV4-2, the J gene TRBJ1-4; D not certain. The CDR3 spans 15 residues. Trimming cost V 5 bases and J 5 bases, with 15 bases left between them. Per germline, CDR1 LGHNA and CDR2 YNFKEQ. CDR3 protein: CASSLKPQLNEKLFF. The CDR3 coding sequence is TGTGCCAGCAGCTTAAAACCACAGTTAAATGAAAAACTGTTTTTT.

The rearrangement links TRBV12-5 to TRBJ1-1; the D is unclear. Germline loops: CDR1 LGHNT, CDR2 FRNRAP. Deletions cut 6 bases from V and 6 bases from J, with 11 bases between. This CDR3 is 12 amino acids long. The CDR3 reads CASGSFGPEAFF. The CDR3 region has the DNA TGTGCTAGTGGGAGTTTCGGTCCTGAAGCTTTCTTT. Based on the CDR3 plus reference TRBV12-5 and TRBJ1-1, the full variable domain is DARVTQTPRHKVTEMGQEVTMRCQPILGHNTVFWYRQTMMQGLELLAYFRNRAPLDDSGMPKDRFSAEMPDATLATLKIQPSEPRDSAVYFCASGSFGPEAFFGQGTRLTVV.

The rearrangement links TRBV6-5 to TRBJ1-2, with 9 nucleotides matching TRBD1. Germline V gene data show CDR1 as MNHEY and CDR2 as SVGAGI. With V trimmed by 2 bases and J by 7 bases, 8 bases remained unmatched. CDR3 length equals 15 residues. The CDR3 here is CASSYGNRGRVGYTF. CDR3 nucleotide sequence: TGTGCCAGCAGTTACGGCAACAGGGGGCGAGTTGGCTACACCTTC.

This clone appeared a few times. The chain couples TRBV2 to TRBJ2-7; 7 nucleotides align to TRBD1. CDR3 length: 17 residues. CDR1 and CDR2 from the germline V gene are SNHLY and FYNNEI. With 4 bases clipped from V and 2 bases from J, the junction kept 14 bases outside the gene matches. The CDR3 protein is CASSAGDRVRKPYEQYF. CDR3 nucleotide sequence: TGTGCCAGCAGTGCTGGAGACAGGGTTCGAAAACCCTACGAGCAGTACTTC. Using reference TRBV2 and TRBJ2-7 for the parts outside the CDR3, the full variable domain is EPEVTQTPSHQVTQMGQEVILRCVPISNHLYFYWYRQILGQKVEFLVSFYNNEISEKSEIFDDQFSVERPDGSNFTLKIRSTKLEDSAMYFCASSAGDRVRKPYEQYFGPGTRLTVT.

This chain links TRBV7-2 with TRBJ2-5; D is unclear. The germline V and J ends were trimmed by 5 bases and 0 bases, with 13 bases remaining between them. The CDR3 loop spans 15 amino acids. Germline values: CDR1 SGHTA, CDR2 FQGNSA. The CDR3 reads CASSLSPRYQETQYF. The CDR3 nucleotides read TGTGCCAGCAGCCTTTCTCCGAGATACCAAGAGACCCAGTACTTC.